The 9 T cell receptor gamma chains in this list originate from one sample, sequenced in a study of gamma-delta chains in newborns, infants, children. TCRdb reanalysed the reads with CATT. The table has about 570 gamma-chain clones, around two fifths seen once. Source material: blood. Receptors were obtained from a child who was a newborn, infant or young child, either healthy, febrile or measles-vaccinated (not recorded which).

For this clone: A far larger clone is one base from this, pointing to a likely read error. The J segment is TRGJP; no V gene was assigned. The CDR3 length is 15 residues. The CDR3 loop is CALWEQELGKKIKVF. CDR3 sequence (DNA): TGCGCCTTGTGGGAGCAAGAGTTGGGCAAAAAAATCAAGGTATTT.

Details on this clone: Additional DNA sequences in this sample encode the identical CDR3. The chain carries TRGV9 and TRGJP. The J gene was not available in TCRdb and was assigned here by matching the DNA to germline segments. The V and J ends lost 0 bases and 7 bases, in that order; junction bases with no gene match: 9. The CDR3 extends over 18 amino acids. CDR1 GITISATS and CDR2 ISYDGTV come from the germline V gene (reference sequence). CDR3 DNA sequence: TGTGCCTTGTGGGAGGTGCACTCTTGGGAGTTGGGCAAAAAAATCAAGGTATTT. Translating it yields CALWEVHSWELGKKIKVF.

This clone was picked up one time. A much larger clone differs from this one at a single base, so this may be a read error. This CDR3 reads CALWEASNYYKKLF. In DNA, the CDR3 is TGTGCCTTGTGGGAGGCATCGAATTATTATAAGAAGCTCTTT. No J gene call was made, and the V gene is TRGV9. CDR3 length: 14 residues. Per the germline V gene, CDR1 is GITISATS and CDR2 is ISYDGTV (reference sequence).

This clone has a single count. A clone one base away is much larger, so this may be a read error. Here the CDR3 DNA reads TGTGCCTTGTGGTCAAGGGTGTTGGGCAAAACAATCAAGGTATTT. Translation: CALWSRVLGKTIKVF. No V gene was called, and the J gene is TRGJP. The CDR3 extends over 15 amino acids.

This clone is categorized as large. A far larger clone differs by one base, so this is likely a read error. This rearrangement joins TRGV9 to TRGJP. The CDR3 totals 16 residues. Germline assignment: CDR1 GITISATS and CDR2 ISYDGTV (reference sequence). The CDR3 DNA follows: TGTGCCTTGTGGGGGGTGCAAGAGTTGGGCAAAAAAATCAAGGTATTT. It codes for CALWGVQELGKKIKVF.

By frequency in the sample, this clone is large. The chain links TRGV2 to TRGJ1 or TRGJ2. CDR3 length: 14 amino acids. Losses at the gene ends were 0 bases for V and 7 bases for J; bases not matched to a gene: 9. Per the germline V gene, CDR1 is EGSNGY and CDR2 is YDSYNSKV. The CDR3, as DNA: TGTGCCACCTGGGACGGGCCGGGAAGATATAAGAAACTCTTT. It is translated as CATWDGPGRYKKLF.

There are a few counts of this clone. The DNA translation disagrees with the TCRdb protein at residue 7, so the protein in this description comes from the DNA. The genes are TRGV9 and TRGJP. TCRdb offers no J gene call, so here the DNA was matched to germline to obtain one. This CDR3 comprises 16 residues. Trimming at V came to 0 bases and at J to 7 bases, leaving 3 bases not matched to a gene. The germline gives CDR1 GITISATS, CDR2 ISYDGTV (reference sequence). CDR3 in amino acids: CALWEVSELGKKIKVF. As DNA, the CDR3 is TGTGCCTTGTGGGAGGTGTCGGAGTTGGGCAAAAAAATCAAGGTATTT.

A note on this clone: One end of the junction varies from germline; a read error may be responsible. The chain uses TRGV3 and TRGJP1. No J gene is reported in TCRdb; it was inferred here by comparing the DNA with germline. This CDR3 is 15 amino acids long. Looked up from germline, CDR1 is VTNTFY and CDR2 is YDVSTARD (reference sequence). CDR3 region: CATWDRQASGWIKIF. The CDR3 nucleotides are TGTGCCACATGGGACAGGCAGGCCAGTGGTTGGATCAAGATATTT.

The chain combines TRGV9 with TRGJ1 or TRGJ2. Here the J gene was assigned by germline matching of the DNA, as TCRdb has none. V was clipped by 5 bases and J by 3 bases; unmatched bases: 10. From germline, CDR1 is GITISATS and CDR2 ISYDGTV (reference sequence). CDR3 size: 14 residues. Written as DNA, the CDR3 is TGTGCCTTGTGGGTAGAGGGGCGTTATTATAAGAAACTCTTT. Its translation: CALWVEGRYYKKLF.